This T cell receptor beta chain was identified in a study of blood T cell repertoires in COVID-19. On the study more broadly: In each case, the material was cDNA or gDNA derived from T cells, B-cell-depleted T cells, or PBMCs.

Across roughly 25 US areas, participants ranged in age from roughly 18 to 95 years. Sequencing used immunoSEQ multiplex PCR; TCRdb keeps in-frame clones, though not all of them. The profile shows hundreds of thousands of clones, roughly nine tenths of them singletons. V lost 4 bases and J 4 bases, leaving 7 bases between the germline ends. CDR1 is LGHDT and CDR2 is YNNKEL in the germline V gene (reference sequence). This CDR3 contains 13 residues. Remarks on this clone: At the DNA level, this CDR3 is encoded by other sequences in the same sample as well.

The TCR sequence derives from a man in his fifties or sixties who had recovered from COVID-19. Sequenced sample: PBMCs or T cells enriched from blood (not recorded which). The rearrangement links TRBV3-1 (or the pseudogene TRBV3-2) to TRBJ2-2; possibly TRBD2 for D (5 bases). The CDR3 region is CASSPRGTGELFF. For the CDR3, the DNA is TGTGCCAGCAGCCCACGGGGCACCGGGGAGCTGTTTTTT.